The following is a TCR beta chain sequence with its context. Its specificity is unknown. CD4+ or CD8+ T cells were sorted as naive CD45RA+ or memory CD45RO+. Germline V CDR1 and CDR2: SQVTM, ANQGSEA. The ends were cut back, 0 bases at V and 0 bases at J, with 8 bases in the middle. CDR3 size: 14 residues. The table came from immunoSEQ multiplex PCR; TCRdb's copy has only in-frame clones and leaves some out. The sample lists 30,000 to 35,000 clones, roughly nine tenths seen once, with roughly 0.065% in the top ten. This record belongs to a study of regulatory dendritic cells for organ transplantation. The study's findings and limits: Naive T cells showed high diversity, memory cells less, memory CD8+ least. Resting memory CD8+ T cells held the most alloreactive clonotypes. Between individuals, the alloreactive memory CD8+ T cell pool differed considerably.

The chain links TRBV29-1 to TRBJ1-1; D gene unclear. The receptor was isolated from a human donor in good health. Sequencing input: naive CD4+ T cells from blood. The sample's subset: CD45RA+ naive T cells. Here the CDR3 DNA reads TGCAGCGTTGAAGATAAGTTCATGAACACTGAAGCTTTCTTT. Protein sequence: CSVEDKFMNTEAFF.